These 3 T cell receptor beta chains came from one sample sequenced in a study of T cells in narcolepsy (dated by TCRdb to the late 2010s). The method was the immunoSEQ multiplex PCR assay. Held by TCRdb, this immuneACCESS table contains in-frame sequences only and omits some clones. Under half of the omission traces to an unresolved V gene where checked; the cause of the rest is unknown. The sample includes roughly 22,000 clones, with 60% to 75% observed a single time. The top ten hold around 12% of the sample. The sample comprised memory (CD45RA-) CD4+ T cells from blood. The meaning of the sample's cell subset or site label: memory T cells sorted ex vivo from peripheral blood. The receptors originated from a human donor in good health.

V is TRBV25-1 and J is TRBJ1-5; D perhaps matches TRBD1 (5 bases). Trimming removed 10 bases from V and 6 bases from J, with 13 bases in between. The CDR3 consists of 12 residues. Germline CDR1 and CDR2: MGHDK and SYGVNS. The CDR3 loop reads CAKLGAVQPQHF. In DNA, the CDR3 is TGTGCCAAACTCGGGGCGGTTCAGCCCCAGCATTTT.

In nucleotides, the CDR3 is TGCGCCAGCACGAGCTTATGGGGACGGGAAAACACCGGGGAGCTGTTTTTT. Translating it yields CASTSLWGRENTGELFF. The gene calls are TRBV10-2 and TRBJ2-2; either TRBD1 or TRBD2 may fit D (5 bases each). The V end was cut by 7 bases, the J end by 2 bases, with 20 bases between. The CDR3 contains 17 residues. Per the germline V gene, CDR1 is WSHSY and CDR2 is SAAADI.

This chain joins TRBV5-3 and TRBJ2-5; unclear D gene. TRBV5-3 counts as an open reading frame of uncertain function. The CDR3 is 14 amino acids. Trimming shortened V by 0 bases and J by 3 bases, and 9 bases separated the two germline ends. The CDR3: CARSLEAFKETQYF. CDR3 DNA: TGTGCCAGAAGCTTGGAGGCTTTTAAAGAGACCCAGTACTTC.